This T cell receptor beta chain came from a study of shared clonotypes between healthy human individuals. Study background: Each donor's CD4 naive and CD4 memory cells filled three plates apiece, CD8 naive two, and CD8 memory one.

Genomic DNA per cell subset filled all wells of several immunoSEQ plates. Repertoires were generated with immunoSEQ multiplex PCR, while TCRdb's copy carries only in-frame clones and drops some. The sample gives about 680,000 clones, roughly 78% of which show up once; roughly 1.8% is in the top ten. Sequencing was done on a sample of memory CD4+ T cells sorted from blood. Described subset: CD45RA-negative fraction. This sequence originates from a woman aged 25-40 years in good health.

This CDR3 is CAISESDRGRYEQYF. The DNA of the CDR3 is TGTGCCATCAGTGAGTCGGACAGGGGACGCTACGAGCAGTACTTC. The chain carries TRBV10-3 and TRBJ2-7, with 9 positions matching TRBD1. The CDR3 spans 15 residues. Germline CDR1 reads ENHRY; CDR2 reads SYGVKD. V lost 0 bases, J lost 3 bases, and 3 bases stayed unmatched.